A selection of T cell receptor beta chains follows, all from one sample in a study of blood T cell repertoires in COVID-19. Assay used: immunoSEQ multiplex PCR; TCRdb lists only in-frame clones, some missing. Of about 89,000 clones in the sample, around 88% were seen once. The sequenced sample was peripheral blood. Every receptor here comes from a man in his 60s with acute or convalescent COVID-19. The CDR3 runs from the conserved cysteine through the conserved F or W. Each record gives: clone size, D gene, J gene, V gene, CDR3 DNA, CDR3 protein. A D gene is named only where the DNA matches it firmly. Clone sizes are given selectively: once, few, many, or a class where the clone is expanded.

>.|.|TRBJ2-3|TRBV10-2
TGCGCCAGCATTGCAGACACAGATACGCAGTATTTT
CASIADTDTQYF
>.|.|TRBJ1-1|TRBV19
TGTGCCAGTAGTGCCTATGCGAGCGCTGAAGCTTTCTTT
CASSAYASAEAFF
>.|.|TRBJ2-1|TRBV5-1
TGCGCCAGCAGCATACGACAAGGGAGCTCCTACAATGAGCAGTTCTTC
CASSIRQGSSYNEQFF
>.|.|TRBJ2-2|TRBV11-2
TGTGCCAGCAGCTTAGTTCAGATCGACACCGGGGAGCTGTTTTTT
CASSLVQIDTGELFF
>.|.|TRBJ2-3|TRBV11-3
TGTGCCAGCAGCTCCAGTGGGCGGGGCACAGATACGCAGTATTTT
CASSSSGRGTDTQYF
>.|.|TRBJ1-1|TRBV7-6
TGTGCCAGCAGCCCTGGCGGCAGGGCCACCCAGAGTGAAGCTTTCTTT
CASSPGGRATQSEAFF
>.|.|TRBJ2-3|TRBV3-1/TRBV3-2
TGTGCCAGCAGCCAAGATTCTACCCGAGGCACAGATACGCAGTATTTT
CASSQDSTRGTDTQYF
>once|.|TRBJ2-7|TRBV5-1
TGCGCCAGCAGCACACAGGGCTACGAGCAGTACTTC
CASSTQGYEQYF
>once|TRBD2|TRBJ2-3|TRBV30
TGTGCAACTAGCGGGACGCGCACAGATACGCAGTATTTT
CATSGTRTDTQYF
>.|.|TRBJ1-2|TRBV2
TGTGCCAGCAGTGCAGGGGTACGTGGCTACACCTTC
CASSAGVRGYTF
>.|.|TRBJ2-1|TRBV9
TGTGCCAGCAGTGTTGAGGGACTTCCCTACAATGAGCAGTTCTTC
CASSVEGLPYNEQFF
>.|TRBD2|TRBJ2-1|TRBV7-9
TGTGCCAGCAGCCGTTCCGGGAGGAACAATGAGCAGTTCTTC
CASSRSGRNNEQFF
>.|TRBD1|TRBJ2-3|TRBV24-1
TGTGCCACCAGCGGGACAGGGGTTTTTGATACGCAGTATTTT
CATSGTGVFDTQYF
>.|.|TRBJ2-1|TRBV5-1
TGCGCCAGCAGCTTTGGGCAGGGGGGACACAATGAGCAGTTCTTC
CASSFGQGGHNEQFF
>.|.|TRBJ2-3|TRBV5-1
TGCGCCAGCAGCTTGGAGGGGTTACAGACAAATACGCAGTATTTT
CASSLEGLQTNTQYF
>.|.|TRBJ1-1|TRBV5-1
TGCGCCAGCAGCTTGGGGCCGGGGGGAGGATTTCAGGGTGAAGCTTTCTTT
CASSLGPGGGFQGEAFF
>.|TRBD2|TRBJ2-3|TRBV2
TGTGCCAGCAGCCCCCAAGGACTAGCGGGAGCAGATACGCAGTATTTT
CASSPQGLAGADTQYF
>.|TRBD1|TRBJ1-2|TRBV9
TGTGCCAGCAGCGAGGGGGCGGGTAACTATGGCTACACCTTC
CASSEGAGNYGYTF
>.|.|TRBJ2-2|TRBV5-1
TGCGCCAGCAGCGGGGGGACAGCCAACACCGGGGAGCTGTTTTTT
CASSGGTANTGELFF
>.|.|TRBJ2-3|TRBV11-2
TGTGCCAGCAGCCCAACCTTTTCTTATACTAGCACAGATACGCAGTATTTT
CASSPTFSYTSTDTQYF
>.|.|TRBJ2-1|TRBV11-3
TGTGCCAGCAGCTTGACAGGCAACAATGAGCAGTTCTTC
CASSLTGNNEQFF
>.|.|TRBJ2-5|TRBV5-4
TGTGCCAGCAGCTTGGTCGGAGGGCTCCAAGAGACCCAGTACTTC
CASSLVGGLQETQYF
>.|.|TRBJ2-1|TRBV3-1/TRBV3-2
TGTGCCAGCAGCCTCTCGAGAGGGTGGGGTGAGCAGTTCTTC
CASSLSRGWGEQFF
>.|.|TRBJ1-2|TRBV6-1
TGTGCCAGCAGTGAATACACTAACTATGGCTACACCTTC
CASSEYTNYGYTF
>.|TRBD2|TRBJ2-2|TRBV11-2
TGTGCCAGCAGCCTCTTAGCGGGAGGGGTAACCGGGGAGCTGTTTTTT
CASSLLAGGVTGELFF
>.|.|TRBJ1-4|TRBV10-2
TGCGCCAGCAGTGAGATGGGAGCAACTAATGAAAAACTGTTTTTT
CASSEMGATNEKLFF
>.|.|TRBJ2-5|TRBV5-1
TGCGCCAGCAGCTTGGGCGGGACCCTCCAAGAGACCCAGTACTTC
CASSLGGTLQETQYF
>.|.|TRBJ1-3|TRBV30
TGTGCCTGGAGTGTAAAGCGGGCAACTGGAAACACCATATATTTT
CAWSVKRATGNTIYF
>.|.|TRBJ1-1|TRBV6-5
TGTGCCAGCTCCCTGGGACAGAACACTGAAGCTTTCTTT
CASSLGQNTEAFF
>once|.|TRBJ1-3|TRBV5-1
TGCGCCAGCAGCTTGGGCCAGAAGTCTGGAAACACCATATATTTT
CASSLGQKSGNTIYF
>.|.|TRBJ1-1|TRBV30
TGTGCCTGGGACAGGAACACTGAAGCTTTCTTT
CAWDRNTEAFF
>few|TRBD1|TRBJ1-6|TRBV3-1/TRBV3-2
TGTGCCAGCAGCCAAGAGGGACAGGGGACCCATTCACCCCTCCACTTT
CASSQEGQGTHSPLHF
>few|.|TRBJ2-7|TRBV5-1
TGCGCCAGCAGCTTGACAGGGTCCTACGAGCAGTACTTC
CASSLTGSYEQYF
>.|.|TRBJ2-2|TRBV5-5
TGTGCCAGCAGCTTCCCCGACACCGGGGAGCTGTTTTTT
CASSFPDTGELFF
>.|TRBD1|TRBJ1-1|TRBV7-3
TGTGCCAGCAGCCCGGGACAGGGGAGGGCTTTCTTT
CASSPGQGRAFF
>.|TRBD1|TRBJ2-7|TRBV7-9
TGTGCCAGCAGCTTCGGAACCGACAGGGGCCACGAGCAGTACTTC
CASSFGTDRGHEQYF
>.|.|TRBJ1-2|TRBV4-1
TGCGCCAGCAGCCAAGGGGCTGTCGACAGGATGTATGGCTACACCTTC
CASSQGAVDRMYGYTF
>.|TRBD1|TRBJ2-3|TRBV6-1
TGTGCCAGCAGTGGGCCCCGGGACAGCCCTTTTAACACAGATACGCAGTATTTT
CASSGPRDSPFNTDTQYF
>.|.|TRBJ1-4|TRBV29-1
TGCAGCGTAGAAACAGGGTTAAGGAGAGAAAAACTGTTTTTT
CSVETGLRREKLFF
>.|TRBD2|TRBJ2-1|TRBV10-2
TGCGCCAGCAGTGTACTAGCGGTAGGGAATGAGCAGTTCTTC
CASSVLAVGNEQFF
>.|TRBD1|TRBJ2-7|TRBV2
TGTGCCAGCAGCGTAGGACAGGGCTTGCACGAGCAGTACTTC
CASSVGQGLHEQYF
>.|TRBD1|TRBJ1-4|TRBV4-2
TGTGCCAGCAGCCAAATAGACAGGGGGCACGGTAATGAAAAACTGTTTTTT
CASSQIDRGHGNEKLFF
>few|.|TRBJ1-1|TRBV29-1
TGCAGCTCCCTCGGGGGGGCCCTGAACACTGAAGCTTTCTTT
CSSLGGALNTEAFF
>.|.|TRBJ1-6|TRBV5-1
TGCGCCAGCAGACAACAGGGTAGCAATTCACCCCTCCACTTT
CASRQQGSNSPLHF
>.|.|TRBJ1-6|TRBV10-3
TGTGCCACTAGGGAGCTCGATTCACCCCTCCACTTT
CATRELDSPLHF
>.|.|TRBJ1-5|TRBV5-1
TGCGCCAGCAGCTTGGAGGGGGGGGCATATCAGCCCCAGCATTTT
CASSLEGGAYQPQHF
>.|TRBD2|TRBJ2-5|TRBV27
TGTGCCAGCAGTTTAAGGGGAAGCGGGAGGGCCCGAGAAGAGACCCAGTACTTC
CASSLRGSGRAREETQYF
>.|TRBD2|TRBJ2-1|TRBV7-4
TGTGCCAGCAGCTTAGGGCTAGCGGGAGTCTGTAGGGTATACAATGAGCAGTTCTTC
CASSLGLAGVCRVYNEQFF
>.|.|TRBJ2-3|TRBV5-1
TGCGCCAGCAGCTTGCTGAAGCCAGATACGCAGTATTTT
CASSLLKPDTQYF
>.|TRBD1|TRBJ1-1|TRBV5-1
TGCGCCAGCAGCTTGTTACAGGGGGGCACTGAAGCTTTCTTT
CASSLLQGGTEAFF
>.|TRBD1|TRBJ1-5|TRBV2
TGTGCCAGCAGTAGACAGGGGGATCAGCCCCAGCATTTT
CASSRQGDQPQHF
>.|.|TRBJ2-3|TRBV10-2
TGCGCCAGCTCTGGGGCCGGCACAGATACGCAGTATTTT
CASSGAGTDTQYF
>.|.|TRBJ1-1|TRBV14
TGTGCCAGCAGCCAAGGGCAGATCACTGAAGCTTTCTTT
CASSQGQITEAFF
>.|TRBD2|TRBJ2-5|TRBV18
TGTGCCAGCTCACTGACTAGCGGCCAAGAGACCCAGTACTTC
CASSLTSGQETQYF
>.|TRBD1|TRBJ1-2|TRBV30
TGTGCCTGGAGCGCGTCGACAGGGGTGGGGGGCTACACCTTC
CAWSASTGVGGYTF